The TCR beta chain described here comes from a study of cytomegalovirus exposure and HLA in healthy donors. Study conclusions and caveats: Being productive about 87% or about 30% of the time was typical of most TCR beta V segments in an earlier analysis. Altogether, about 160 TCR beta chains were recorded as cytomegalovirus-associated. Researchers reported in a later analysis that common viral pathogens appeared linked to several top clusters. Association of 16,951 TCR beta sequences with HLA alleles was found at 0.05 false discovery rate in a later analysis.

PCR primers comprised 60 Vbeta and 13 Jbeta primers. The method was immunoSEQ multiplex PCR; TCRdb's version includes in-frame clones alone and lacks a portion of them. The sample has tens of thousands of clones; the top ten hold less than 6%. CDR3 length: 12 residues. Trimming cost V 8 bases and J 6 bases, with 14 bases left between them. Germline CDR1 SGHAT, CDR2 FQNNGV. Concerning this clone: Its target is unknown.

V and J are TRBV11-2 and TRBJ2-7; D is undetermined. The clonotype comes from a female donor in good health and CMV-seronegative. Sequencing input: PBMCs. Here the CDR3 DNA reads TGTGCCAGCTCGGGTCATAGAGTCGAGCAGTACTTC. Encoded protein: CASSGHRVEQYF.